The entry that follows covers one T cell receptor (beta chain) sequence. Data came from immunoSEQ multiplex PCR; TCRdb stores just in-frame clones and leaves some out. This sample carries 80,000 to 85,000 clones, about 88% of them seen once, and the ten largest clones take around 5.7%. The data are from a study of control samples from healthy donors and cancer patients. V was clipped by 2 bases and J by 5 bases; unmatched bases: 3. Germline loops: CDR1 LGHDT, CDR2 YNNKEL (reference sequence). CDR3 length: 13 amino acids. The material sequenced was blood. The chain employs TRBV3-1 (or the pseudogene TRBV3-2) and TRBJ2-7; 7 bases are a match to TRBD1. This TCR derives from a woman aged 50 to 60 in good health. The CDR3 DNA reads TGTGCCAGCAGCCAACTCAGGGGGAACGAGCAGTACTTC. Translation gives CASSQLRGNEQYF.